Listed here is a single T cell receptor (beta chain). V lost 6 bases and J lost 0; bases outside the gene matches: 4. CDR1 is MNHEY and CDR2 is SMNVEV in the germline V gene (reference sequence). CDR3 length equals 17 residues. The data originate from a study of blood T cell repertoires in COVID-19. Some clones are missing from TCRdb's copy, which holds only in-frame ones; the method was immunoSEQ multiplex PCR. The data hold around 70,000 clones, with 85% to 90% observed a single time. The rearrangement links TRBV27 to TRBJ1-6; 11 positions match TRBD1. Input material: peripheral blood. The receptor was derived from a man older than 75 with acute or convalescent COVID-19. The CDR3 bases are TGTGCCAGCAGCCCGGGGACAGGGGGCTCCTATAATTCACCCCTCCACTTT. Residues: CASSPGTGGSYNSPLHF.